Listed below are T cell receptor beta chains from one sample, sequenced in a study of cytomegalovirus exposure and HLA in healthy donors. Profiled with immunoSEQ multiplex PCR; TCRdb holds only in-frame clones, not every one. The sample lists 200,000 to 250,000 clones; under 80% were seen once. Sequencing was done on a sample of PBMCs. The receptors derive from a girl aged 2-9 years in good health and CMV-seronegative. The conserved cysteine and the conserved F or W are not part of the CDR3 here. Each record gives: J gene, V gene, CDR3 protein.

j_gene: TRBJ2-2
v_gene: TRBV27
CDR3aa: ASRDVSGSHTGELF

j_gene: TRBJ1-6
v_gene: TRBV5-6
CDR3aa: ASSRGQGANSPLH

j_gene: TRBJ2-7
v_gene: TRBV7-9
CDR3aa: ASSSLDSTHEQY

j_gene: TRBJ2-7
v_gene: TRBV5-1
CDR3aa: ASSRPETGGYEQY

j_gene: TRBJ1-4
v_gene: TRBV10-2
CDR3aa: ASTKQGANEKLF

j_gene: TRBJ1-1
v_gene: TRBV7-8
CDR3aa: ASSPGARGTEAF

j_gene: TRBJ2-5
v_gene: TRBV15
CDR3aa: ATSRETTSVGETQY

j_gene: TRBJ2-5
v_gene: TRBV30
CDR3aa: AWSTQGQETQY

j_gene: TRBJ2-7
v_gene: TRBV5-1
CDR3aa: ASSPRGEQY

j_gene: TRBJ1-2
v_gene: TRBV9
CDR3aa: ASSLGQGVNYGYT

j_gene: TRBJ2-7
v_gene: TRBV7-3
CDR3aa: ASSLSGSYEQY

j_gene: TRBJ1-5
v_gene: TRBV7-9
CDR3aa: SSSFDRTGGAWNQPQH

j_gene: TRBJ2-1
v_gene: TRBV4-1
CDR3aa: ASSPKTRLAGGKSYNEQF

j_gene: TRBJ2-2
v_gene: TRBV4-2
CDR3aa: ASSQALDSQNTGELF

j_gene: TRBJ2-3
v_gene: TRBV7-8
CDR3aa: ASSPGLARDTQY

j_gene: TRBJ1-2
v_gene: TRBV28
CDR3aa: ASKLPGQGVGGYT

j_gene: TRBJ1-4
v_gene: TRBV5-4
CDR3aa: ASSLVPGQSNEKLF

j_gene: TRBJ1-1
v_gene: TRBV7-3
CDR3aa: ASSSNGDTEAF

j_gene: TRBJ1-1
v_gene: TRBV6-5
CDR3aa: ASSPGGATEAF

j_gene: TRBJ2-1
v_gene: TRBV28
CDR3aa: ASSSRLLSYNEQF

j_gene: TRBJ2-3
v_gene: TRBV6-5
CDR3aa: ASINRVTDTQY

j_gene: TRBJ1-1
v_gene: TRBV6-1
CDR3aa: ASSIRAYTEAF

j_gene: TRBJ2-1
v_gene: TRBV21-1
CDR3aa: ASSIEMSIGHEQF

j_gene: TRBJ2-7
v_gene: TRBV13
CDR3aa: ASSFAGTSGRYEQY

j_gene: TRBJ2-1
v_gene: TRBV29-1
CDR3aa: SAAIDRYNEQF

j_gene: TRBJ2-6
v_gene: TRBV30
CDR3aa: AWSVLTDRATSGANVLT

j_gene: TRBJ2-5
v_gene: TRBV6-5
CDR3aa: ASNLRGQETQY

j_gene: TRBJ2-7
v_gene: TRBV5-4
CDR3aa: ASSGWDNSSYEQY

j_gene: TRBJ2-1
v_gene: TRBV5-6
CDR3aa: ASSLGDRDEQF

j_gene: TRBJ2-7
v_gene: TRBV9
CDR3aa: ASSRRPGLASDEQY

j_gene: TRBJ2-1
v_gene: TRBV5-1
CDR3aa: ASSYLAGASNEQF

j_gene: TRBJ2-7
v_gene: TRBV6-1
CDR3aa: ASSEQGGGYEQY

j_gene: TRBJ2-7
v_gene: TRBV5-1
CDR3aa: ASTHGPANTYEQY

j_gene: TRBJ2-7
v_gene: TRBV7-2
CDR3aa: ASSLGRDNPYGARY

j_gene: TRBJ2-2
v_gene: TRBV15
CDR3aa: ATSREGTGRDGELF

j_gene: TRBJ2-1
v_gene: TRBV6-5
CDR3aa: ASSYDSGGAGRQF

j_gene: TRBJ2-7
v_gene: TRBV5-4
CDR3aa: ASSSLAGGSYEQY

j_gene: TRBJ1-4
v_gene: TRBV4-1
CDR3aa: ASGQPNEKLF

j_gene: TRBJ2-1
v_gene: TRBV15
CDR3aa: ATSRVTSGSNEQF

j_gene: TRBJ1-2
v_gene: TRBV6-1
CDR3aa: ASSEVNTQGYT

j_gene: TRBJ2-7
v_gene: TRBV6-4
CDR3aa: ASSPTSGSYEQY

j_gene: TRBJ2-1
v_gene: TRBV27
CDR3aa: ASSPRPSSSGRNHNEQF

j_gene: TRBJ1-2
v_gene: TRBV27
CDR3aa: ASTMSGNRGFGYT

j_gene: TRBJ1-4
v_gene: TRBV5-4
CDR3aa: ASSRGQGLEKLF

j_gene: TRBJ2-7
v_gene: TRBV6-6
CDR3aa: ASSYSRKTENEQY

j_gene: TRBJ1-1
v_gene: TRBV5-4
CDR3aa: ASSLTQAEAF

j_gene: TRBJ1-2
v_gene: TRBV5-6
CDR3aa: ASSLPSRGGGYGYT

j_gene: TRBJ2-3
v_gene: TRBV4-2
CDR3aa: ASSQFPAGLRGDTQY

j_gene: TRBJ1-2
v_gene: TRBV6-1
CDR3aa: ASSVRTGPGYGYT

j_gene: NA
v_gene: TRBV30
CDR3aa: AWSVGGFYEQY